A single sample gave rise to the 31 T cell receptor beta chains below, sequenced in a study of cytomegalovirus exposure and HLA in healthy donors. Both 60 Vbeta primers and 13 Jbeta primers went into the PCR. Assay used: immunoSEQ multiplex PCR; TCRdb lists only in-frame clones, some missing. The table shows some 98,000 clones, with about 80% occurring only once. Specimen: PBMCs. The receptors were gathered from a man aged 35 to 55 in good health and CMV-seronegative.

V usage is TRBV9 and J usage is TRBJ2-2; 7 bases map to TRBD2. Germline V lookup: CDR1 SGDLS, CDR2 YYNGEE. This CDR3 region has 16 residues. The V and J ends lost 0 bases and 2 bases, in that order; junction bases with no gene match: 4. CDR3 in DNA: TGTGCCAGCAGCGTAGAAGCGGGGATTAACACCGGGGAGCTGTTTTTT. It is translated as CASSVEAGINTGELFF.

The chain employs TRBV11-2 and TRBJ2-3, with 10 bases identical to TRBD2. V was clipped by 5 bases and J by 2 bases; unmatched bases: 1. This CDR3 region has 14 residues. The germline V gene encodes CDR1 SGHAT and CDR2 FQNNGV. The CDR3 spells CASSGTSVTDTQYF. CDR3 sequence (DNA): TGTGCCAGCAGCGGGACTAGCGTCACAGATACGCAGTATTTT.

This chain links TRBV28 with TRBJ2-7; 13 nucleotides agree with TRBD2. Unmatched junction bases numbered 17, after V lost 6 bases and J lost 0 bases. The CDR3 totals 20 residues. Germline V lookup: CDR1 MDHEN, CDR2 SYDVKM. The CDR3 protein is CASSLMFGTSGTKNSYEQYF. Here the CDR3 DNA reads TGTGCCAGCAGCCTTATGTTTGGGACTAGCGGGACTAAAAACTCCTACGAGCAGTACTTC.

This chain connects TRBV7-2 to TRBJ2-3; perhaps TRBD2 as D (7 bases). The CDR3 runs 16 residues. The V end was cut by 2 bases, the J end by 2 bases, with 14 bases between. CDR1 SGHTA and CDR2 FQGNSA come from the germline V gene. The CDR3 coding sequence is TGTGCCAGCAGCTTATGGGTGGGGGGGCCCACAGATACGCAGTATTTT. Protein: CASSLWVGGPTDTQYF.

The chain is built from TRBV5-6 and TRBJ2-3, with 8 bases fitting TRBD2. CDR1 SGHDT and CDR2 YYEEEE come from the germline V gene. J gave up 3 bases and V 4 bases, and 10 bases lay outside the gene matches. The CDR3 consists of 16 residues. CDR3 DNA: TGTGCCAGCAGCCCTCGGTTGGGCGGGGGGACAGATACGCAGTATTTT. Amino acids: CASSPRLGGGTDTQYF.

The V and J genes are TRBV4-3 and TRBJ1-6, with D maybe TRBD1 (5 bases). The CDR3 consists of 17 residues. V lost 1 base and J lost 9, with 19 bases in between. Germline V gives CDR1 LGHNA, CDR2 YSLEER. CDR3 amino acids: CASSQALGPRGASPLHF. The CDR3, as DNA: TGCGCCAGCAGCCAAGCTCTGGGGCCTCGCGGGGCTTCACCCCTCCACTTT.

The chain carries TRBV19 and TRBJ1-4; D call uncertain. Germline V gene sequence: CDR1 LNHDA, CDR2 SQIVND (reference sequence). Trimming took off 2 bases at V and 3 bases at J, with 13 bases between the two ends. This CDR3 has 16 residues. CDR3 residues: CASSIPRGSANEKLFF. Written as DNA, the CDR3 is TGTGCCAGTAGTATACCCCGAGGTTCAGCTAATGAAAAACTGTTTTTT.

The chain recombines TRBV6-6 with TRBJ2-2, with D maybe TRBD1 (5 bases). Germline V gives CDR1 MNHNY, CDR2 SVGAGI (reference sequence). The CDR3 has 16 residues. V was clipped by 2 bases and J by 7 bases, with 17 bases between them. The DNA of the CDR3 is TGTGCCAGCAGTTACCCCCCCGACAGTTATCTCGGGGAGCTGTTTTTT. Translated, it gives CASSYPPDSYLGELFF.

The chain has TRBV25-1 and TRBJ1-1; TRBD1 is a possible D gene (5 bases). This CDR3 has 14 amino acids. CDR1 and CDR2 (germline): MGHDK, SYGVNS. The V gene lost 2 bases and the J gene lost 7 bases, with 14 bases spanning the gap. The CDR3 protein is CASSEIGGRVEAFF. The CDR3 bases are TGTGCCAGCAGTGAAATCGGGGGACGCGTTGAAGCTTTCTTT.

The CDR3: CASTDGSDRGGTLHF. CDR3 nucleotide sequence: TGTGCCAGCACGGACGGGAGCGACAGGGGGGGAACCCTCCACTTT. The V call is TRBV6-6, the J call TRBJ1-6; 9 bases map to TRBD1. Germline V gene sequence: CDR1 MNHNY, CDR2 SVGAGI (reference sequence). The length of the CDR3 is 15 residues. V was pared by 7 bases and J by 14 bases, with 15 bases of the junction left unmatched.

This clone turned up a few times. This chain connects TRBV6-5 to TRBJ1-1; D is ambiguous. Trimming left V 5 bases short and J 5 bases short, with 12 bases between. The CDR3 is 13 amino acids. CDR1 and CDR2 (germline): MNHEY, SVGAGI. The CDR3 loop reads CASSGIGETEAFF. CDR3 in DNA: TGTGCCAGCAGTGGTATCGGGGAGACTGAAGCTTTCTTT.

J is TRBJ2-7 and V is TRBV5-1; perhaps TRBD2 as D (6 bases). The CDR3 sequence is 14 residues long. Germline loops: CDR1 SGHRS, CDR2 YFSETQ. V was shortened by 7 bases and J by 3 bases, with 17 bases between the two germline ends. CDR3 DNA: TGCGCCAGCGCCTCCGCCGGGGGAGTCTACGAGCAGTACTTC. It codes for CASASAGGVYEQYF.

The rearrangement links TRBV14 to TRBJ2-7; 11 bases map to TRBD2. The CDR3 loop spans 15 amino acids. V was pared by 4 bases and J by 7 bases, with 9 bases of the junction left unmatched. Per the germline V gene, CDR1 is SGHDN and CDR2 is FVKESK. This CDR3 reads CASSLLAGGPLEQYF. As DNA, the CDR3 is TGTGCCAGCAGCCTATTAGCGGGAGGGCCGTTAGAGCAGTACTTC.

In nucleotides, the CDR3 is TGCGCCAGCAGCTTCGCAAGGGGGAATTCACCCCTCCACTTT. Its translation: CASSFARGNSPLHF. The V and J genes are TRBV5-1 and TRBJ1-6, with a weak D call TRBD1 (6 bases). V lost 2 bases, J lost 7 bases, and 10 bases lay in between. The germline V gene has CDR1 SGHRS and CDR2 YFSETQ. The CDR3 is 14 residues long. The variable domain in full, with the rest retrieved from reference TRBV5-1 and TRBJ1-6, is KAGVTQTPRYLIKTRGQQVTLSCSPISGHRSVSWYQQTPGQGLQFLFEYFSETQRNKGNFPGRFSGRQFSNSRSEMNVSTLELGDSALYLCASSFARGNSPLHFGNGTRLTVT.

This chain uses TRBV19 with TRBJ2-7; D is unresolved. CDR3 size: 11 residues. The V end was cut by 11 bases, the J end by 4 bases, with 12 bases between. The germline CDR1 and CDR2 sequences are LNHDA and SQIVND (reference sequence). The CDR3, as DNA: TGTGCCGTCAACGCAGGATACGAGCAGTACTTC. This encodes CAVNAGYEQYF.

The chain has TRBV10-2 and TRBJ1-2; TRBD1 might be the D (5 bases). The germline gives CDR1 WSHSY, CDR2 SAAADI. The V end lost 2 bases, the J end lost 8 bases, and 15 bases lay between the germline ends. The CDR3 sequence is 14 residues long. The CDR3 nucleotides are TGCGCCAGCAGTGAGGTGACAGCCGCTTTCGGCTACACCTTC. Protein: CASSEVTAAFGYTF.

This sequence joins TRBV28 and TRBJ1-6, with D unresolved. V was cut by 5 bases and J by 9 bases, with 20 bases left in between. CDR3 length: 16 amino acids. The germline V gene encodes CDR1 MDHEN and CDR2 SYDVKM. CDR3 amino acids: CASSGTTALLSSPLHF. The CDR3 DNA is TGTGCCAGCAGTGGCACCACAGCCCTATTGAGTTCACCCCTCCACTTT.

CDR3 in DNA: TGTGCCAGCAGTTTCCGCACCCCCGGTCGCTACGAGCAGTACTTC. It translates to CASSFRTPGRYEQYF. The genes are TRBV28 and TRBJ2-7; D is unclear. The CDR3 covers 15 residues. In germline, CDR1 is MDHEN, CDR2 SYDVKM. Trimming pared 3 bases from V and 3 bases from J, leaving 15 bases between.

CDR3 amino acids: CASRSRDSGSYEQYF. In DNA, the CDR3 is TGTGCCAGCCGATCCCGGGATAGCGGGAGTTACGAGCAGTACTTC. The gene calls are TRBV6-1 and TRBJ2-5; the match to TRBD2 covers 9 bases. The J call may be faulty, since TRBJ2-7 better matches the DNA end. The CDR3 is 15 amino acids. Germline assignment: CDR1 MNHNS and CDR2 SASEGT.

On this clone itself: An end of the junction differs from the germline gene, which may be a read error. The V call is TRBV5-4, the J call TRBJ1-6; TRBD1 matches 7 bases. Germline CDR1 SGHNT, CDR2 YYREEE (reference sequence). The CDR3 is made up of 12 amino acids. In nucleotides, the CDR3 is TGTGCCAGCAGTGGCCCCGGGACAGTGGTTGCCTTT. Translated: CASSGPGTVVAF.

The chain has TRBV7-2 and TRBJ1-6, with D possibly TRBD1 on 5 matching bases. Germline V gene data show CDR1 as SGHTA and CDR2 as FQGNSA. The CDR3 contains 15 residues. V was pared by 1 base and J by 10 bases, with 14 bases between. The CDR3 coding sequence is TGTGCCAGCAGCTTAGTATCAGGGTCCGGCTCACCCCTCCACTTT. Residues: CASSLVSGSGSPLHF. Using reference TRBV7-2 and TRBJ1-6 for the parts outside the CDR3, the full variable domain is GAGVSQSPSNKVTEKGKDVELRCDPISGHTALYWYRQSLGQGLEFLIYFQGNSAPDKSGLPSDRFSAERTGGSVSTLTIQRTQQEDSAVYLCASSLVSGSGSPLHFGNGTRLTVT.

The chain employs TRBV7-8 and TRBJ1-2; tentatively, D is TRBD1 (6 bases). V lost 6 bases and J 1 base, leaving 15 bases between the germline ends. CDR1 and CDR2 (germline): SGHVS, FQNEAQ. This CDR3 contains 15 residues. CDR3 residues: CASSLAGADNYGYTF. CDR3 sequence (DNA): TGTGCCAGCAGTCTCGCGGGGGCAGATAACTATGGCTACACCTTC.

The chain links TRBV4-1 to TRBJ2-1, with D perhaps TRBD2 (5 bases). The germline CDR1 and CDR2 sequences are MGHRA and YSYEKL. Trimming shortened V by 0 bases and J by 3 bases, and 9 bases separated the two germline ends. The CDR3 length is 15 residues. CDR3 loop: CASSQEPTSYNEQFF. The CDR3 DNA follows: TGCGCCAGCAGCCAAGAACCTACTAGCTACAATGAGCAGTTCTTC.

V and J are TRBV6-4 and TRBJ2-1; D is possibly TRBD1 (5 bases). The ends were cut back, 6 bases at V and 6 bases at J, with 18 bases in the middle. The CDR3 contains 15 residues. Germline loops: CDR1 MRHNA, CDR2 SNTAGT. CDR3 protein: CASSPSKGIRNEQFF. CDR3 coding DNA: TGTGCCAGCAGCCCCTCTAAGGGGATCCGCAATGAGCAGTTCTTC.

V gene TRBV7-2 combines with J gene TRBJ2-5; no firm D call. CDR3 length: 15 residues. The germline V gene encodes CDR1 SGHTA and CDR2 FQGNSA. V lost 1 base, J lost 5 bases, and 14 bases lay in between. The CDR3 nucleotides read TGTGCCAGCAGCTTAGTGATGTGGGTGGGCGAGACCCAGTACTTC. This codes for CASSLVMWVGETQYF.

This clone was seen a handful of times. This chain joins TRBV7-2 and TRBJ2-5, with 14 nucleotides matching TRBD2. The germline CDR1 and CDR2 sequences are SGHTA and FQGNSA. Losses at the gene ends were 5 bases for V and 6 bases for J; bases not matched to a gene: 5. The CDR3 sequence is 15 residues long. As DNA, the CDR3 is TGTGCCAGCAGCCCAGGGACTAGCGGGGGCAAGACCCAGTACTTC. It yields the protein CASSPGTSGGKTQYF.

The chain recombines TRBV5-8 with TRBJ2-1; 9 bases match TRBD2. The CDR3 totals 15 residues. V lost 0 bases to trimming and J lost 10 bases; unmatched junction nucleotides: 8. Germline CDR1 reads SGHTS; CDR2 reads YDEGEE. In nucleotides, the CDR3 is TGTGCCAGCAGCTTGGGGTTGCTAGCGGGGAACGAGCAGTTCTTC. Residues: CASSLGLLAGNEQFF.

V gene TRBV9 combines with J gene TRBJ1-6, with TRBD1 identical over 7 bases. J gave up 6 bases and V 4 bases, and 4 bases lay outside the gene matches. Germline lookup yields CDR1 SGDLS and CDR2 YYNGEE. There are 14 residues in the CDR3. CDR3 nucleotide sequence: TGTGCCAGCAGCCCCAGGGGGGCTAATTCACCCCTCCACTTT. Amino acid sequence: CASSPRGANSPLHF.

The chain is built from TRBV9 and TRBJ1-4; D is ambiguous. Germline V gives CDR1 SGDLS, CDR2 YYNGEE. The CDR3 length is 16 residues. V was pared by 0 bases and J by 4 bases, with 13 bases between. The CDR3: CASSVGESTLNEKLFF. CDR3 in DNA: TGTGCCAGCAGCGTAGGGGAGTCAACGCTTAATGAAAAACTGTTTTTT.

J is TRBJ2-7 and V is TRBV4-3; TRBD1 matches at 8 bases. There are 16 residues in the CDR3. V was pared by 0 bases and J by 2 bases, with 6 bases of the junction left unmatched. The germline CDR1 and CDR2 sequences are LGHNA and YSLEER. The CDR3 nucleotides read TGCGCCAGCAGCCAAGACATACAGGGGGTCACCTACGAGCAGTACTTC. Its translation: CASSQDIQGVTYEQYF.

This clone was counted between two and nine times. The chain is built from TRBV4-3 and TRBJ1-4; 9 bases align to TRBD1. Germline trimming cut 6 bases from V and 10 bases from J; bases unmatched to any gene: 15. CDR1 and CDR2 (germline): LGHNA, YSLEER. The CDR3 has 16 amino acids. This chain's CDR3 is CASRLYRGPTIGKLFF. CDR3 in DNA: TGCGCCAGCAGACTATACAGGGGGCCAACGATTGGAAAACTGTTTTTT.